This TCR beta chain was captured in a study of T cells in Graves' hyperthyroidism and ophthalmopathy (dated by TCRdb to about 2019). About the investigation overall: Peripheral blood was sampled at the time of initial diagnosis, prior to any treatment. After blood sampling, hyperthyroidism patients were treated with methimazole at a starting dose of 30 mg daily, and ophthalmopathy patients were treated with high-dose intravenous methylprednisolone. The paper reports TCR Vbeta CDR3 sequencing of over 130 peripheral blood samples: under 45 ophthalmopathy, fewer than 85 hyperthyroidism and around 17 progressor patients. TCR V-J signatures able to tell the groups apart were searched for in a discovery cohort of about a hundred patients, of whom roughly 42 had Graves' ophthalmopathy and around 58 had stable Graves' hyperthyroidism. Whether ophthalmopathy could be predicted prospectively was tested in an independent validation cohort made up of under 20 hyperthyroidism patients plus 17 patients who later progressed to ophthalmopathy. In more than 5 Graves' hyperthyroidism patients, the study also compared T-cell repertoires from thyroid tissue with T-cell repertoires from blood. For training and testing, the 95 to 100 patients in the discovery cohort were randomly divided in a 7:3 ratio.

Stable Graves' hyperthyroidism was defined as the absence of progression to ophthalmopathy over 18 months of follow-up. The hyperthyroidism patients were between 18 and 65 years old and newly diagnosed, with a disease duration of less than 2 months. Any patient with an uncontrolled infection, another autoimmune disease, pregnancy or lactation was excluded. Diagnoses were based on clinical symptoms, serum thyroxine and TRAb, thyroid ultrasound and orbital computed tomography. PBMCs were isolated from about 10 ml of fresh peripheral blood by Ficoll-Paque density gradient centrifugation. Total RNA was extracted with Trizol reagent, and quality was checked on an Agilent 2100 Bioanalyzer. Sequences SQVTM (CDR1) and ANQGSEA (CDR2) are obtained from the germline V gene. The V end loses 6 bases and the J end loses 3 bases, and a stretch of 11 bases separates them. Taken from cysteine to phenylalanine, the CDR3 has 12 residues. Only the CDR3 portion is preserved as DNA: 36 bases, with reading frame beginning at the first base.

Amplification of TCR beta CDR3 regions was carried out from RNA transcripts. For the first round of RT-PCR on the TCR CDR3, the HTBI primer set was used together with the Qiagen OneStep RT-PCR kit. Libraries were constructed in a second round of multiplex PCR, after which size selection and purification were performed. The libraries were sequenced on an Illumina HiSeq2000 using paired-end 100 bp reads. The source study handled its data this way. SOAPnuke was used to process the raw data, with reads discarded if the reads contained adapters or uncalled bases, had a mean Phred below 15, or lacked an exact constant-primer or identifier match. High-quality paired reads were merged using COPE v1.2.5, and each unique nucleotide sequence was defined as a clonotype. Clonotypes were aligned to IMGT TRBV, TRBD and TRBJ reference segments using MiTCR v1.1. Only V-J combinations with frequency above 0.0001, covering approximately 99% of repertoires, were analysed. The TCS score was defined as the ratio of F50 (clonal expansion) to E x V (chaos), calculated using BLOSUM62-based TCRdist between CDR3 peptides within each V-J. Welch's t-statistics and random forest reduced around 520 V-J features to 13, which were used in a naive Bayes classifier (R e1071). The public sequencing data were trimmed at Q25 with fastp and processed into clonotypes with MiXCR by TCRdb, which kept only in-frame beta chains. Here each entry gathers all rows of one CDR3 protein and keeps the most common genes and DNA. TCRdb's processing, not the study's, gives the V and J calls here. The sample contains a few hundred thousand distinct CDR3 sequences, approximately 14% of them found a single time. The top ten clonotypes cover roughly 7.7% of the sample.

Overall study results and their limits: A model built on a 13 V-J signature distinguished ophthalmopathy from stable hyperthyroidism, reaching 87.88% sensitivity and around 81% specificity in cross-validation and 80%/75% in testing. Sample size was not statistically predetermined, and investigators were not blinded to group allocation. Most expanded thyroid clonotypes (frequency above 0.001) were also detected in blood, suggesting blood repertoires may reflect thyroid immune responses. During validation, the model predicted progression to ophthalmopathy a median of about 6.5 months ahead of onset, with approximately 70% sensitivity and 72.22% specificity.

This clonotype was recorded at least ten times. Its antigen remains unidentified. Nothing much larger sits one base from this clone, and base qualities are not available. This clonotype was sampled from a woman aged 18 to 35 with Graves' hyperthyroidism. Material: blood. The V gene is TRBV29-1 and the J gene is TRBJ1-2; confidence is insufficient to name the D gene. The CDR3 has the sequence CSVAAGYYGYTF. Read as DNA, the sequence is TGCAGCGTGGCAGCGGGCTACTATGGCTACACCTTC.